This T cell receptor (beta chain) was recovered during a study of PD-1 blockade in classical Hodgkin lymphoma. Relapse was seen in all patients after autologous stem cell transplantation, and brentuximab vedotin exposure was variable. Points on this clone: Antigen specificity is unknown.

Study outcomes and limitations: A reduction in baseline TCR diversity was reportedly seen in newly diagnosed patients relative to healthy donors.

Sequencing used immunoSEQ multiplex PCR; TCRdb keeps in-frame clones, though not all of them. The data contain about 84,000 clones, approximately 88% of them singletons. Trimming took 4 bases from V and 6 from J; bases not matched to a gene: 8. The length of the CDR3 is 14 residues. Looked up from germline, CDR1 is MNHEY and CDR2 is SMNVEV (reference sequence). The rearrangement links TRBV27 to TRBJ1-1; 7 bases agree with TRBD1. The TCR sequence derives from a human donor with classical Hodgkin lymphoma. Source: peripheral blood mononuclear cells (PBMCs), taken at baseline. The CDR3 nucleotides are TGTGCCAGCAGTTACGAACAGGGGTTCCCTGAAGCTTTCTTT. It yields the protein CASSYEQGFPEAFF.